A selection of T cell receptor beta chains follows, all from one sample in a study of cytomegalovirus exposure and HLA in healthy donors. The repertoire was sequenced with immunoSEQ multiplex PCR; TCRdb's copy has only in-frame clones and lacks some. The profile shows over 130,000 clones, 70% to 85% of them singletons. The sample was PBMCs. The receptors shown here come from a man in his thirties or forties in good health and CMV-seropositive. Each CDR3 is given with its conserved first and last residue. Each record gives: J gene, V gene, clone size, D gene, CDR3 DNA, CDR3 protein. D genes are given only for firm matches. Clone size is shown for a subset of rows, as once, few, many or a class of expanded clone.

TRBJ2-5	TRBV30	.	.	TGTGCCTGGAGCAAGCGGGTCCAAGAGACCCAGTACTTC	CAWSKRVQETQYF
TRBJ1-5	TRBV5-1	once	.	TGCGCCAGCAGCGAAGTGGTCGGGCAGCCCCAGCATTTT	CASSEVVGQPQHF
TRBJ1-2	TRBV19	.	.	TGTGCCAGTAGTATAGGCCCCTCACAGGGTCCTAACTATGGCTACACCTTC	CASSIGPSQGPNYGYTF
TRBJ1-1	TRBV7-9	.	.	TGTGCCGCGAAGGCGGCGAACACTGAAGCTTTCTTT	CAAKAANTEAFF
TRBJ2-7	TRBV4-2	.	.	TGTGCCAGCAGCCAAGATTGGACAGCAAACACTGGGCAGTACTTC	CASSQDWTANTGQYF
TRBJ2-1	TRBV2	.	TRBD2	TGTGCCAGCACCGCAGGCGGGGGAGGCCGATCTGAGCAGTTCTTC	CASTAGGGGRSEQFF
TRBJ2-3	TRBV28	.	.	TGTGCCAGCAGCGCGGCCTCTCTACGCGCAGATACGCAGTATTTT	CASSAASLRADTQYF
TRBJ2-7	TRBV9	.	TRBD2	TGTGCCAGCAGCGTAGACGGGGGAGGGTCCTACGAGCAGTACTTC	CASSVDGGGSYEQYF
TRBJ2-7	TRBV6-4	.	.	TGTGCCAGCAGCTCCGGGACAGGGCTATCTAGCGGGTTCTCCTACGAGCAGTACTTC	CASSSGTGLSSGFSYEQYF
TRBJ1-5	TRBV7-2	.	TRBD1	TGTGCCAGCACCCCGGACAGGGTTAGCAATCAGCCCCAGCATTTT	CASTPDRVSNQPQHF
TRBJ2-5	TRBV27	.	TRBD2	TGTGCCAGCAGTTCTGGTAGCGGGGGAAGTGAGACCCAGTACTTC	CASSSGSGGSETQYF
TRBJ2-7	TRBV6-5	.	TRBD2	TGTGCCAGCAGGCCTAGCGGCTCGGGCGAGCAGTACTTC	CASRPSGSGEQYF
TRBJ2-3	TRBV7-2	.	.	TGTGCCAGCAGCGCCCGGAACCCCCTGTGGGGGCTCACAGATACGCAGTATTTT	CASSARNPLWGLTDTQYF
TRBJ2-1	TRBV4-1	.	TRBD2	TGCGCCAGCAGCCCCGAAACACTAGCGGGGGGGCCTGGCAATGAGCAGTTCTTC	CASSPETLAGGPGNEQFF
TRBJ1-2	TRBV27	.	.	TGTGCCAGCAGTGACAGAGAAACCTATGGCTACACCTTC	CASSDRETYGYTF
TRBJ1-2	TRBV7-8	.	TRBD1	TGTGCCAGCAGCCACCCCTCAGTGGACAGGAGCCCAACTAACTATGGCTACACCTTC	CASSHPSVDRSPTNYGYTF
TRBJ2-2	TRBV18	.	.	TGTGCCAGCTCACCCTGGGCTGGCGGGGAGCTGTTTTTT	CASSPWAGGELFF
TRBJ2-7	TRBV5-1	.	.	TGCGCCAGCAAGAATAGCGGTTCCTACGAGCAGTACTTC	CASKNSGSYEQYF
TRBJ1-4	TRBV5-4	few	.	TGTGCCAGCGGGGCGGAAAAACTGTTTTTT	CASGAEKLFF
TRBJ2-3	TRBV5-1	once	TRBD2	TGCGCCAGCAGCTTAGCGGGGGGTACAGATACGCAGTATTTT	CASSLAGGTDTQYF
TRBJ2-7	TRBV6-4	.	.	TGTGCCAGTCTCCGGGAGACATACGTTTACGAGCAGTACTTC	CASLRETYVYEQYF
TRBJ2-5	TRBV29-1	.	.	TGCAGCGCTGGGGGGGGGACAGGCCGATTAGGGGAGACCCAGTACTTC	CSAGGGTGRLGETQYF
TRBJ2-7	TRBV2	.	TRBD2	TGTGCCAGCAGCGTACTAGCGGGAAGGTCCCGCGAGCAGTACTTC	CASSVLAGRSREQYF
TRBJ1-4	TRBV14	.	.	TGTGCCAGCAGCTGGGGACAAGGTGAAAAACTGTTTTTT	CASSWGQGEKLFF
TRBJ1-1	TRBV25-1	.	.	TGTGCCAGCAGCAAGAACACTGAAGCTTTCTTT	CASSKNTEAFF
TRBJ1-1	TRBV7-8	.	.	TGTGCCAGCAGCTCGGGGGGGGACACTGAAGCTTTCTTT	CASSSGGDTEAFF
TRBJ1-1	TRBV13	.	TRBD1	TGTGCCAGCAGCTCGGGACAGGTTGACACTGAAGCTTTCTTT	CASSSGQVDTEAFF
TRBJ2-7	TRBV9	.	.	TGTGCCAGCAGCGTCTCCACGGGTACCTACGAGCAGTACTTC	CASSVSTGTYEQYF
TRBJ2-3	TRBV5-1	.	.	TGCGCCAGCAGCCGACAGTCGGATACGCAGTATTTT	CASSRQSDTQYF
TRBJ2-1	TRBV7-3	.	.	TGTGCCAGCAGCTTAGGGGGCCAGGGAGGGAACAATGAGCAGTTCTTC	CASSLGGQGGNNEQFF
TRBJ1-3	TRBV18	.	.	TGTGCCAGCTCACCGGGACAAGACTCTGGAAACACCATATATTTT	CASSPGQDSGNTIYF
TRBJ2-6	TRBV7-8	.	.	TGTGCCAGCAGCGCTCTGGGCAGGGGCTCTGGGGCCAACGTCCTGACTTTC	CASSALGRGSGANVLTF
TRBJ2-5	TRBV10-2	.	TRBD2	TGCGCCAGCAGTGACCCTAGCGGGGGCTTCCAAGAGACCCAGTACTTC	CASSDPSGGFQETQYF
TRBJ1-1	TRBV19	.	.	TGTGCCAGTAGATGGACAGCGCGCACTGAAGCTTTCTTT	CASRWTARTEAFF
TRBJ2-3	TRBV10-3	.	TRBD2	TGTGCCATCAGTGATGTAGCGGGGGGACCAACAGATACGCAGTATTTT	CAISDVAGGPTDTQYF
TRBJ2-1	TRBV7-2	.	TRBD2	TGTGCCAGCAGCCCTCCGGGACTAGCGGGGACTCCTGGGGACAATGAGCAGTTCTTC	CASSPPGLAGTPGDNEQFF
TRBJ2-1	TRBV28	.	TRBD2	TGTGCCAGCAGAGCGTCCGGACTAGCGGGAGGGCAAGGGCAGTTCTTC	CASRASGLAGGQGQFF
TRBJ1-1	TRBV13	.	.	TGTGCCAGCAGCTCCGGGGGGGGACGCTACACTGAAGCTTTCTTT	CASSSGGGRYTEAFF
TRBJ2-3	TRBV6-4	.	TRBD2	TGTGCCAGCATGGGACTAGTCCCTGATACGCAGTATTTT	CASMGLVPDTQYF
TRBJ2-6	TRBV28	.	TRBD1	TGTGCCAGCAGTGCGAACGACAGGGGGGAGGCTGGGGCCAACGTCCTGACTTTC	CASSANDRGEAGANVLTF
TRBJ2-7	TRBV11-2	.	.	TGTGCCAGCAGCCAACAGGGCTCGTACGGGAACGAGCAGTACTTC	CASSQQGSYGNEQYF
TRBJ1-2	TRBV28	.	.	TGTGCCAGCAGTTTAGTAGGGAGACAGGTTGACACCTTC	CASSLVGRQVDTF
TRBJ2-1	TRBV5-4	.	.	TGTGCCAGCAGCTTGCGGACAGAACTTAATGAGCAGTTCTTC	CASSLRTELNEQFF
TRBJ2-7	TRBV7-2	.	TRBD1	TGTGCCAGCAGCTTACAACAGGGGGCGCGGGAGCAGTACTTC	CASSLQQGAREQYF
TRBJ1-4	TRBV6-1	.	TRBD1	TGTGCCAGCACTAGACAGGGGCTCCGACTGTTTTTT	CASTRQGLRLFF